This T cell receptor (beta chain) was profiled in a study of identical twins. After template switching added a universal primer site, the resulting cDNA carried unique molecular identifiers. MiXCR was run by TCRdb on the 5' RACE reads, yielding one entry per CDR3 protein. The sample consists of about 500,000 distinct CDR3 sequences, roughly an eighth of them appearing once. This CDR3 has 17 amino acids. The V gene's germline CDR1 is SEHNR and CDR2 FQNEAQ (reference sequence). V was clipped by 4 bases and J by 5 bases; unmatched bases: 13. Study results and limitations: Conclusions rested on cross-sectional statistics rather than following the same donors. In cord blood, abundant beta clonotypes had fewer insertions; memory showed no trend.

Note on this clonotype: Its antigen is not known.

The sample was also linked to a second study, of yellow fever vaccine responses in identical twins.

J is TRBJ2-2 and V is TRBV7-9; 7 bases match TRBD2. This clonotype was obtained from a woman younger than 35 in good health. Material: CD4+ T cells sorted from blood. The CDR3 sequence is CASSSNRGGMGTGELFF. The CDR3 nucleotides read TGTGCCAGCAGCTCAAACCGCGGGGGAATGGGGACCGGGGAGCTGTTTTTT.